The present TCR beta chain was sequenced within a study of blood T cells in healthy people across ages. A J-beta primer mix and a sample-barcoded 5' primer were used in a second PCR of roughly 7 to 12 cycles. No fewer than 2.5 million CDR3-containing paired-end reads came from each sample. TCRdb re-called the 5' RACE reads with MiXCR, one entry per CDR3 protein. Here the sample spans around 2 million distinct CDR3 sequences, about two fifths being singletons. Study-level findings and limits: Since the PBMCs were unsorted, naive and antigen-experienced cells could not be conclusively compared. TCR beta diversity tracked closely with naive T cell percentage.

Regarding this clonotype: Its antigen is unidentified.

Germline V lookup: CDR1 SGHTA, CDR2 FQGNSA. The CDR3 runs 20 residues. V was clipped by 5 bases and J by 0 bases; unmatched bases: 16. The rearrangement uses TRBV7-2 and TRBJ2-3; TRBD2 matches at 11 bases. This clonotype originated in a human donor in good health. Material for sequencing was blood. Here the CDR3 reads CASSLKLAGALNPSTDTQYF. For the CDR3, the DNA is TGTGCCAGCAGCCTGAAACTAGCGGGGGCCCTAAATCCTAGCACAGATACGCAGTATTTT.